The T cell receptor (beta chain) described here comes from a study of T cells in Graves' hyperthyroidism and ophthalmopathy. With V trimmed by 0 bases and J by 8 bases, 7 bases remained unmatched. The CDR3 length is 14 residues. In germline, CDR1 is SGHDT, CDR2 YYEEEE. In its sample, this clonotype was seen many times. RNA transcripts gave rise to amplified TCR beta CDR3 regions. Carried out on the TCR CDR3, a first-round RT-PCR used the HTBI primer set. MiXCR, run by TCRdb on the multiplex PCR reads, gives a single entry per CDR3 protein. The data show 200,000 to 300,000 distinct CDR3 sequences, roughly 17% seen once.

The sequencing input was blood. The TCR originated in a woman aged 18-35 years with Graves' ophthalmopathy. The gene calls are TRBV5-6 and TRBJ1-1; 7 positions agree with TRBD1. The CDR3 is CASSLAGGSQEAFF. The CDR3 DNA sequence: TGTGCCAGCAGCTTGGCAGGGGGATCACAGGAAGCTTTCTTT.